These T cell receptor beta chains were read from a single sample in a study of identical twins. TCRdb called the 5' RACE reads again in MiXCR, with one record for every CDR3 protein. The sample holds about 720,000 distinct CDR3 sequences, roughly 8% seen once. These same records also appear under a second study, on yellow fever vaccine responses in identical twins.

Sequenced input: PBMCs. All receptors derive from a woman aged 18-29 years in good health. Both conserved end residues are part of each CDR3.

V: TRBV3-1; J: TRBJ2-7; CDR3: CASSQVIAGNSYEQYF
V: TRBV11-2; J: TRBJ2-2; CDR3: CASSLSSPGGANTGELFF
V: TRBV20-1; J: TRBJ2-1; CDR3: CSAPIVLDNEQFF
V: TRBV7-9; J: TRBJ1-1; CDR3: CASPGGPNTEAFF
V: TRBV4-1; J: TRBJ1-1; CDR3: CASSLRDREYLNTEAFF
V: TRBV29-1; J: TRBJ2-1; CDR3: CSVEGGDSYNEQFF
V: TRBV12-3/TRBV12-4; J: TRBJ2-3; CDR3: CASSYRSTSSTDTQYF
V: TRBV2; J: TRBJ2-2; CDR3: CASSDIGTENTGELFF
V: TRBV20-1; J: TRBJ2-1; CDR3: CSALGRNYNEQFF
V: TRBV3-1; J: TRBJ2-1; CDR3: CASSLWSGGADEQFF
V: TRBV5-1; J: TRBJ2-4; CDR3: CASSLPGQEKNIQYF
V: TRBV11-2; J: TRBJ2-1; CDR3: CASSLDQASGRTNEQFF
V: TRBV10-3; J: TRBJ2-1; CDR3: CAISGTGSGGPNEQFF
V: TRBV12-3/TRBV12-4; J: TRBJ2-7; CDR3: CASSFGTSGRASHEQYF
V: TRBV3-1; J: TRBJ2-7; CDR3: CASQLQRGTYEQYF
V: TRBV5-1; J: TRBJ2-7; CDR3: CASGAGTDPYEQYF
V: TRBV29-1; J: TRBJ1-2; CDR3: CSVQGTHKDFRDYGYTF
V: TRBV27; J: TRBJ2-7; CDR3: CASSFWDRAYEQYF
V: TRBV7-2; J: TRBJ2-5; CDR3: CASSAYPGTEETQYF
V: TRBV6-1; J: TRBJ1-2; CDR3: CASRPDGLLYGYTF
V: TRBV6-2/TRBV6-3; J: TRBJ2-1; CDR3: CASSTRSLYGNEQFF